This passage covers 9 T cell receptor beta chains from one sample sequenced in a study of shared clonotypes between healthy human individuals. The repertoire was sequenced with immunoSEQ multiplex PCR; TCRdb's copy has only in-frame clones and lacks some. The sample shows 2 million to 2.5 million clones, 90% to 97% of them seen only once. Sequenced material: naive CD4+ T cells sorted from blood. Noted subset: CD45RA+ positively selected. Receptor source: a man in his late teens or twenties in good health.

This sequence joins TRBV4-3 and TRBJ2-1; D may correspond to TRBD1 or TRBD2 (5 bases each). The CDR3 contains 18 residues. Deletions cut 4 bases from V and 0 bases from J, with 19 bases between. Germline V gives CDR1 LGHNA, CDR2 YSLEER. For the CDR3, the DNA is TGCGCCAGCAGCCTAGGCTGGGGCGGGTCGAGCTCCTACAATGAGCAGTTCTTC. Translating it yields CASSLGWGGSSSYNEQFF.

This clone was detected a few times. The sample carries other DNA sequences with the same CDR3. The gene calls are TRBV10-1 and TRBJ2-2; D unclear. The germline V gene has CDR1 WNHNN and CDR2 SYGVQD (reference sequence). V gave up 8 bases and J gave up 2 bases, with 6 bases separating them. There are 12 residues in the CDR3. The CDR3 DNA is TGCGCCAGCTCCCGAAACACCGGGGAGCTGTTTTTT. Translated, it gives CASSRNTGELFF.

This rearrangement joins TRBV7-9 to TRBJ1-1; D might be TRBD1 (5 bases). This CDR3 contains 14 residues. V lost 3 bases and J 5 bases, leaving 13 bases between the germline ends. Per the germline V gene, CDR1 is SEHNR and CDR2 is FQNEAQ (reference sequence). The CDR3 loop reads CASSFGSPGTEAFF. Written as DNA, the CDR3 is TGTGCCAGCAGCTTTGGCAGCCCAGGGACTGAAGCTTTCTTT. The full variable domain, completed using reference TRBV7-9 and TRBJ1-1, is DTGVSQNPRHKITKRGQNVTFRCDPISEHNRLYWYRQTLGQGPEFLTYFQNEAQLEKSRLLSDRFSAERPKGSFSTLEIQRTEQGDSAMYLCASSFGSPGTEAFFGQGTRLTVV.

The chain combines TRBV5-1 with TRBJ2-7, with TRBD1 matching 7 bases. This CDR3 region has 14 residues. Losses at the gene ends were 2 bases for V and 7 bases for J; bases not matched to a gene: 9. Germline V gene data show CDR1 as SGHRS and CDR2 as YFSETQ. CDR3 residues: CASSFDLTGWEQYF. CDR3 bases: TGCGCCAGCAGCTTCGACCTGACAGGGTGGGAGCAGTACTTC.

The CDR3 region is CASSLALAGEGTQYF. The CDR3 DNA reads TGTGCCAGCAGCTTAGCACTAGCGGGGGAAGGGACCCAGTACTTC. The chain has TRBV11-2 and TRBJ2-5; 11 bases match TRBD2. The CDR3 is 15 amino acids. Per the germline V gene, CDR1 is SGHAT and CDR2 is FQNNGV. With 1 base clipped from V and 7 bases from J, the junction kept 5 bases outside the gene matches.

This clone was observed a single time. This rearrangement joins TRBV6-5 to TRBJ2-3; 7 bases line up with TRBD2. Germline V CDR1 and CDR2: MNHEY, SVGAGI. V was clipped by 1 base and J by 4 bases; unmatched bases: 5. The CDR3 runs 15 residues. In DNA, the CDR3 is TGTGCCAGCAGTTACTTGGGAGGGCAGGCAGATACGCAGTATTTT. Its translation is CASSYLGGQADTQYF.

This rearrangement joins TRBV30 to TRBJ2-5, with 10 positions matching TRBD1. This CDR3 has 15 amino acids. Per the germline V gene, CDR1 is GTSNPN and CDR2 is SVGIG (reference sequence). Germline trimming cut 5 bases from V and 4 bases from J; bases unmatched to any gene: 10. CDR3 nucleotide sequence: TGTGCCTGGCAGCACCCGACAGGGGGCGGAGAGACCCAGTACTTC. This translates into CAWQHPTGGGETQYF.

The V and J genes are TRBV7-2 and TRBJ1-2, with 9 bases fitting TRBD1. Germline-derived CDR1 and CDR2 are SGHTA and FQGNSA. CDR3 size: 15 residues. After removal of 6 bases from V and 6 bases from J, the junction contained 11 bases not matched to a gene. CDR3 DNA: TGTGCCAGCAGACCTAAAACAGGGGGCCAAAATGGCTACACCTTC. It is translated as CASRPKTGGQNGYTF.

CDR3: CASSQGTESTYEQYF. In DNA form, the CDR3 reads TGCGCCAGCAGCCAAGGGACCGAGTCCACCTACGAGCAGTACTTC. This rearrangement joins TRBV4-1 to TRBJ2-7; D is undetermined. V lost 1 base and J 2 bases, leaving 12 bases between the germline ends. This CDR3 is built from 15 residues. Germline V gene lookup returns CDR1 MGHRA and CDR2 YSYEKL.